The 3 T cell receptor beta chains in this list originate from one sample, sequenced in a study of blood T cell repertoires in COVID-19. Clones were sequenced by immunoSEQ multiplex PCR, and TCRdb holds only the in-frame ones, with some missing. The sample holds around 100,000 clones, about 90% seen once. Sequenced material: peripheral blood. The receptors come from a man aged 18 to 30 with COVID-19, enrolled during active disease.

This chain links TRBV27 with TRBJ2-1; 10 nucleotides line up with TRBD2. V dropped 4 bases and J dropped 10; count of bases not matched to a gene: 10. The germline V gene has CDR1 MNHEY and CDR2 SMNVEV (reference sequence). The CDR3 covers 15 residues. CDR3 sequence: CASSSWTSGRGEQFF. CDR3 in DNA: TGTGCCAGCAGTTCCTGGACTAGCGGTAGGGGGGAGCAGTTCTTC.

This chain uses TRBV4-1 with TRBJ2-5, with D perhaps matching TRBD2 (7 bases). The germline V gene has CDR1 MGHRA and CDR2 YSYEKL. The CDR3 has 15 residues. V gave up 4 bases and J gave up 5 bases, with 17 bases separating them. This CDR3 is CASSRDVGGGETQYF. In DNA, the CDR3 is TGCGCCAGCAGCCGCGATGTTGGGGGGGGCGAGACCCAGTACTTC.

This clone was detected once. The chain links TRBV5-1 to TRBJ2-2, with D possibly being TRBD1 (5 bases). V lost 2 bases to trimming and J lost 7 bases, with 12 bases between them. Germline assignment: CDR1 SGHRS and CDR2 YFSETQ. This CDR3 spans 14 amino acids. CDR3 coding DNA: TGCGCCAGCAGCTTCGGCAGGGAAAGCGGGGAGCTGTTTTTT. Its translation: CASSFGRESGELFF. Using reference TRBV5-1 and TRBJ2-2 for the parts outside the CDR3, the full variable domain is KAGVTQTPRYLIKTRGQQVTLSCSPISGHRSVSWYQQTPGQGLQFLFEYFSETQRNKGNFPGRFSGRQFSNSRSEMNVSTLELGDSALYLCASSFGRESGELFFGEGSRLTVL.